This T cell receptor (beta chain) emerged from a study of cytomegalovirus exposure and HLA in healthy donors. Across the study: Early release data held roughly 90 million unique TCRs from HLA-typed donors. Whole-study results and caveats: Among TCR beta chains, those listed as cytomegalovirus-associated numbered around 180. Within a later analysis, the majority of CMV-associated TCR beta chains appeared HLA-restricted.

The table lists this clone with a few counts. The antigen is undetermined. The PCR was carried out with 60 Vbeta primers and 13 Jbeta primers. As handled by the study authors: In a later analysis, of 80 million or so unique beta chains, some 10 million appeared in at least two donors. The data were produced by immunoSEQ multiplex PCR, yet TCRdb's version contains in-frame clones alone and is incomplete. Clone size and the V and J calls come from that table; the DNA yielded D and trimming. The sample lists 150,000 to 200,000 clones; approximately 76% were seen once. J was trimmed by 8 bases and V by 6 bases; bases with no gene match: 3. This CDR3 is 12 amino acids long. Germline V gene lookup returns CDR1 SNHLY and CDR2 FYNNEI.

The receptor was isolated from a female donor in good health and CMV-seronegative. V gene TRBV2 combines with J gene TRBJ1-2, with 10 bases that match TRBD1. Sequencing was performed on PBMCs. The CDR3 reads CASSRTGGGYTF. Here the CDR3 DNA reads TGTGCCAGCAGCCGGACAGGGGGAGGCTACACCTTC.